These 20 T cell receptor beta chains share one sample of origin, sequenced in a study of Ad26.COV2.S vaccination and SARS-CoV-2 variants. Treatment specified: roughly 19 received Ad26.COV2.S at low or high dose, single or two shots; about 5 received placebo; per-sample allocation not given. On day 63 after the first injection, vaccine and placebo recipients gave samples. Sequenced by immunoSEQ multiplex PCR; TCRdb stores in-frame clones only, minus some. The repertoire consists of about 680,000 clones, with roughly 90% occurring once and the leading ten covering roughly 1.5%. This material consisted of peripheral blood, taken in a trial of Ad26.COV2.S vaccine versus placebo. Receptors were obtained from a person between 18 and 60 years old who received the Ad26.COV2.S COVID-19 vaccine or a placebo.

This clone showed up just once. The CDR3 spells CASGLTVSGYTF. The CDR3 bases are TGTGCTAGTGGTCTAACAGTGAGTGGCTACACCTTC. This chain connects TRBV12-5 to TRBJ1-2; unclear D gene. Between the trimmed V and J ends, which lost 5 bases and 7 bases, there was a span of 11 bases. The CDR3 is made up of 12 amino acids. Germline CDR1 and CDR2: LGHNT and FRNRAP.

The J gene is TRBJ1-1, the V gene TRBV5-1, with D tentatively TRBD1 (6 bases). CDR1 SGHRS and CDR2 YFSETQ come from the germline V gene. V was pared by 2 bases and J by 3 bases, with 11 bases between. The CDR3 extends over 14 amino acids. CDR3 amino acids: CASSFNRVYTEAFF. In DNA, the CDR3 is TGCGCCAGCAGCTTTAACAGGGTCTACACTGAAGCTTTCTTT.

The genes are TRBV3-1 (or the pseudogene TRBV3-2) and TRBJ1-4; the D is unclear. CDR3 length equals 13 residues. Germline V CDR1 and CDR2: LGHDT, YNNKEL (reference sequence). Trimming removed 0 bases at V and 5 bases at J, with 4 bases between. This CDR3 reads CASSQDANEKLFF. In nucleotides, the CDR3 is TGTGCCAGCAGCCAAGATGCGAATGAAAAACTGTTTTTT.

This clone was observed many times. The chain carries TRBV6-6 and TRBJ2-1; D is uncertain. The CDR3 consists of 15 residues. CDR1 MNHNY and CDR2 SVGAGI come from the germline V gene (reference sequence). Trimming cost V 6 bases and J 8 bases, with 20 bases left between them. The CDR3 region has the DNA TGTGCCAGCAGGGTCTCGGCTTCAGGTAGGGATGAGCAGTTCTTC. Its translation: CASRVSASGRDEQFF.

This chain links TRBV12-5 with TRBJ1-2, with a possible D match to TRBD1 (5 bases). Looked up from germline, CDR1 is LGHNT and CDR2 is FRNRAP. This CDR3 spans 15 amino acids. Trimming removed 5 bases at V and 8 bases at J, with 21 bases between. CDR3 nucleotide sequence: TGTGCTAGTGGTCCCCTCGCGGGAGGGGTGAGCGGCTACACCTTC. Protein product: CASGPLAGGVSGYTF.

This clone has only a few counts. The chain uses TRBV19 and TRBJ1-6, with 9 bases identical to TRBD1. Germline CDR1 LNHDA, CDR2 SQIVND (reference sequence). CDR3 length: 14 residues. Unmatched junction bases numbered 4, after V lost 6 bases and J lost 7 bases. The CDR3 sequence is CASRGTGYNSPLHF. The CDR3 DNA is TGTGCCAGTAGGGGGACAGGGTACAATTCACCCCTCCACTTT.

The chain is built from TRBV10-3 and TRBJ1-1; the D gene is possibly TRBD1 (5 bases). This CDR3 spans 12 amino acids. The V end was cut by 3 bases, the J end by 4 bases, with 6 bases between. Per germline, CDR1 ENHRY and CDR2 SYGVKD. CDR3 amino acids: CAISEGVTEAFF. In DNA form, the CDR3 reads TGTGCCATCAGTGAAGGGGTCACTGAAGCTTTCTTT.

This clone was counted between two and nine times. J is TRBJ2-3 and V is TRBV13; a weak D match, TRBD2 (6 bases). Trimming took 5 bases from V and 7 from J, leaving 13 bases between them. CDR1 is PRHDT and CDR2 is FYEKMQ in the germline V gene (reference sequence). The CDR3 spans 13 residues. The CDR3 sequence: CASSITGVNTQYF. The CDR3 DNA is TGTGCCAGCAGCATTACGGGAGTTAATACGCAGTATTTT.

The CDR3 region has the DNA TGTGCCAGTAGTAGCACTAGCCTTACGGGGGAGCTGTTTTTT. Residues: CASSSTSLTGELFF. The chain couples TRBV19 to TRBJ2-2, with D perhaps TRBD2 (6 bases). The CDR3 is 14 residues long. Between the trimmed V and J ends, which lost 4 bases and 8 bases, there was a span of 14 bases. The germline V gene encodes CDR1 LNHDA and CDR2 SQIVND (reference sequence).

This chain uses TRBV7-9 with TRBJ2-1; possibly TRBD1 for D (6 bases). Germline loops: CDR1 SEHNR, CDR2 FQNEAQ (reference sequence). This CDR3 comprises 16 residues. V was shortened by 5 bases and J by 4 bases, with 18 bases between the two germline ends. The CDR3 DNA follows: TGTGCCAGCAGCCCCGCATGGGGACAAAAATACAATGAGCAGTTCTTC. Protein: CASSPAWGQKYNEQFF.

The V gene is TRBV18, the J gene TRBJ1-5; 11 bases are a match to TRBD1. The germline V gene has CDR1 KGHSH and CDR2 LQKENI. The CDR3 runs to 17 residues. The V and J ends lost 1 base and 5 bases, in that order; junction bases with no gene match: 7. Here the CDR3 reads CASSPRSGQGADQPQHF. The DNA of the CDR3 is TGTGCCAGCTCACCACGGTCCGGACAGGGGGCTGATCAGCCCCAGCATTTT.

CDR3 amino acids: CASSTQRGGSDIQYF. In DNA, the CDR3 is TGTGCCAGCAGCACACAAAGGGGGGGGTCGGACATTCAGTACTTC. The chain couples TRBV7-2 to TRBJ2-4; maybe TRBD2 (7 bases). Germline lookup yields CDR1 SGHTA and CDR2 FQGNSA. The CDR3 contains 15 residues. V lost 5 bases and J lost 8, with 19 bases in between.

This chain links TRBV10-3 with TRBJ1-1; 10 positions agree with TRBD1. The V gene end was trimmed by 2 bases and the J gene end by 7 bases; junction bases not matched to a gene: 4. Germline CDR1 and CDR2: ENHRY and SYGVKD. CDR3 length equals 14 residues. The CDR3 sequence: CAISEGQGVGEAFF. In DNA form, the CDR3 reads TGTGCCATCAGTGAGGGACAGGGGGTGGGTGAAGCTTTCTTT.

The CDR3 protein is CASSLAGSFGNTIYF. CDR3 nucleotides: TGCGCCAGCAGCCTGGCAGGGAGTTTCGGAAACACCATATATTTT. The V gene is TRBV4-1, the J gene TRBJ1-3, with D tentatively TRBD1 (5 bases). The V end was cut by 4 bases, the J end by 4 bases, with 14 bases between. The CDR3 extends over 15 amino acids. The germline CDR1 and CDR2 sequences are MGHRA and YSYEKL.

CDR3: CASSLGQQGSEQYF. DNA for the CDR3: TGCGCCAGCAGCTTGGGACAGCAAGGGAGCGAGCAGTACTTC. The V gene is TRBV5-1, the J gene TRBJ2-7; D is possibly TRBD1 or TRBD2 (5 bases each). Trimming removed 0 bases at V and 6 bases at J, with 13 bases between. The CDR3 consists of 14 residues. Germline CDR1 is SGHRS and CDR2 is YFSETQ.

There are a few counts of this clone. J is TRBJ2-7 and V is TRBV13; the match to TRBD1 covers 10 bases. The V gene's germline CDR1 is PRHDT and CDR2 FYEKMQ (reference sequence). The trim removed 5 bases at V and 4 bases at J, leaving 5 bases unmatched. The length of the CDR3 is 14 residues. CDR3 region: CASSPGQGGYEQYF. CDR3 nucleotides: TGTGCCAGCAGCCCCGGACAGGGGGGATACGAGCAGTACTTC.

The rearrangement uses TRBV29-1 and TRBJ2-3; no definite D call. The ends were cut back, 4 bases at V and 1 base at J, with 12 bases in the middle. This CDR3 contains 14 residues. The germline CDR1 and CDR2 sequences are SQVTM and ANQGSEA. This CDR3 reads CSVGSYLGTDTQYF. The CDR3 region has the DNA TGCAGCGTTGGGAGTTATCTTGGCACAGATACGCAGTATTTT.

The gene calls are TRBV11-3 and TRBJ1-1; D is unclear. The CDR3 sequence is 14 residues long. The germline CDR1 and CDR2 sequences are SGHNT and YENEEA. V lost 1 base, J lost 5 bases, and 11 bases lay in between. This CDR3 is CASSLGGSRTEAFF. CDR3 sequence (DNA): TGTGCCAGCAGCTTAGGGGGTTCGAGGACTGAAGCTTTCTTT.

The sample holds one count of this clone. V and J are TRBV14 and TRBJ1-6; D not certain. V was clipped by 1 base and J by 0 bases, with 10 bases between them. CDR1 SGHDN and CDR2 FVKESK come from the germline V gene. The CDR3 has 17 residues. The CDR3 protein is CASSQGSRSSYNSPLHF. The CDR3 region has the DNA TGTGCCAGCAGCCAAGGAAGCCGTAGCTCCTATAATTCACCCCTCCACTTT.

The V and J genes are TRBV12-3 or TRBV12-4 and TRBJ1-3, with D uncertain. V lost 1 base, J lost 8 bases, and 9 bases lay in between. CDR3 size: 13 residues. CDR3 protein: CASSLGGSDTIYF. The CDR3 nucleotides read TGTGCCAGCAGTTTAGGCGGATCGGACACCATATATTTT.